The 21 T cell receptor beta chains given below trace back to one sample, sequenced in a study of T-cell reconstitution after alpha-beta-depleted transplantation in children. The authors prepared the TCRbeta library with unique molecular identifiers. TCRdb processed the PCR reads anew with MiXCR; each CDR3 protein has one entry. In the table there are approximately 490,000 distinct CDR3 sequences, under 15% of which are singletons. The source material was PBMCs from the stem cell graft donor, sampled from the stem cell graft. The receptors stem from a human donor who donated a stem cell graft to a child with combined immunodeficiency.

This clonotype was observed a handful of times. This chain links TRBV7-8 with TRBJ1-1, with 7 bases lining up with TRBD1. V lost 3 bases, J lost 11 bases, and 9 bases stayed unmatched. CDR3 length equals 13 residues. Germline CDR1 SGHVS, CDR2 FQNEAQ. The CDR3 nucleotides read TGTGCCAGCAGCTTCAGAGGACAGGAGTACGCTTTCTTT. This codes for CASSFRGQEYAFF.

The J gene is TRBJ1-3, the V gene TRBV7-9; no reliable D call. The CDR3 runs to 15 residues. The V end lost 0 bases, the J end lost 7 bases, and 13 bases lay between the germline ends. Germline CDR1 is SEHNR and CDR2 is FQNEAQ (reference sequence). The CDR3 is CASSLAAAGSNTIYF. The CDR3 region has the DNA TGTGCCAGCAGCTTAGCCGCGGCAGGTTCGAACACCATATATTTT. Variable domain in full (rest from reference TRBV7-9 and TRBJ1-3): DTGVSQNPRHKITKRGQNVTFRCDPISEHNRLYWYRQTLGQGPEFLTYFQNEAQLEKSRLLSDRFSAERPKGSFSTLEIQRTEQGDSAMYLCASSLAAAGSNTIYFGEGSWLTVV.

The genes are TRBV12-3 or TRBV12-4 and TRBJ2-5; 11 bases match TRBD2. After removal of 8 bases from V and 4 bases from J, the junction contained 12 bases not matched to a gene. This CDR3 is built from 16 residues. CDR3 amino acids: CASGSYSGRAGETQYF. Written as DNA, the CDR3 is TGTGCCAGCGGTTCTTATAGCGGGAGGGCCGGAGAGACCCAGTACTTC.

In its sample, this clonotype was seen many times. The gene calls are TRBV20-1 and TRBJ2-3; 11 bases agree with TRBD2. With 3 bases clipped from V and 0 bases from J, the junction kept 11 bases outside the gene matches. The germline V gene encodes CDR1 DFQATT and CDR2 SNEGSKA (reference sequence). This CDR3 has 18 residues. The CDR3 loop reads CSASGTSGTISSTDTQYF. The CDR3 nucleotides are TGCAGTGCTAGCGGGACTAGCGGAACAATCTCTAGCACAGATACGCAGTATTTT.

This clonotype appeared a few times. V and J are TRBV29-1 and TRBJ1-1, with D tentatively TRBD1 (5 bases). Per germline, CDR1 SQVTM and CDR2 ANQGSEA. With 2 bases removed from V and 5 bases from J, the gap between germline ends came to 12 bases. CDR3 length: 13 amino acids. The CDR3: CSVELGEATEAFF. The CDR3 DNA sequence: TGCAGCGTTGAACTAGGGGAGGCGACTGAAGCTTTCTTT.

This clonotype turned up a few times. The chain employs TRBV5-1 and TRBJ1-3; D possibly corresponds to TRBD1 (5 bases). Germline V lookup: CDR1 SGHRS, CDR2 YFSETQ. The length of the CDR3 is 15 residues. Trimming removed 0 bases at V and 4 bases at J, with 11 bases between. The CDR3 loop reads CASSLALQGGNTIYF. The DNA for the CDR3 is TGCGCCAGCAGCTTGGCACTGCAGGGCGGAAACACCATATATTTT.

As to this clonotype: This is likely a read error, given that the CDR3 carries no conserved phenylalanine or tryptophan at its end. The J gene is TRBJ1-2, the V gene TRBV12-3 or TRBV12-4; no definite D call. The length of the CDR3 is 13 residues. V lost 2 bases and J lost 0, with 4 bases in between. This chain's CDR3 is CASSLTTNYGYTY. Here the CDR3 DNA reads TGTGCCAGCAGTTTAACAACTAACTATGGCTACACCTAC.

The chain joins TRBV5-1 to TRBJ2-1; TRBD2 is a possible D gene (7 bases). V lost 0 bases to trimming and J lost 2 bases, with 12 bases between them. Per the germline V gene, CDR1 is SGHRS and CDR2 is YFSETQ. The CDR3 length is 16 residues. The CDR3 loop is CASSLGRGPPYNEQFF. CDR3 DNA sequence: TGCGCCAGCAGCTTGGGGCGGGGGCCCCCCTACAATGAGCAGTTCTTC.

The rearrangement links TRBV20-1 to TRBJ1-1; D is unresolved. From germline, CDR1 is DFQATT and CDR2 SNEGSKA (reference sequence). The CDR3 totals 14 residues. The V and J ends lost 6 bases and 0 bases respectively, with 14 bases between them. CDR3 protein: CSAMDLEMNTEAFF. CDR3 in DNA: TGCAGTGCAATGGACCTCGAAATGAACACTGAAGCTTTCTTT.

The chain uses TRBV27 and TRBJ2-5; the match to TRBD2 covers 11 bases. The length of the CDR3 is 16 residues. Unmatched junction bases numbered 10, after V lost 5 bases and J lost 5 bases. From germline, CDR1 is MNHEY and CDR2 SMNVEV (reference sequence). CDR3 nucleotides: TGTGCCAGCAGTGTCGGCACTAGCGGGAGCAGGGAGACCCAGTACTTC. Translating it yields CASSVGTSGSRETQYF.

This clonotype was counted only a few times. CDR3 sequence: CASSLGGTGGQFF. The DNA for the CDR3 is TGTGCCAGCAGCTTGGGGGGTACGGGGGGGCAGTTCTTC. The J gene is TRBJ2-1, the V gene TRBV7-8, with 7 bases matching TRBD2. The V and J ends lost 3 bases and 12 bases, in that order; junction bases with no gene match: 8. Germline values: CDR1 SGHVS, CDR2 FQNEAQ. The CDR3 consists of 13 residues.

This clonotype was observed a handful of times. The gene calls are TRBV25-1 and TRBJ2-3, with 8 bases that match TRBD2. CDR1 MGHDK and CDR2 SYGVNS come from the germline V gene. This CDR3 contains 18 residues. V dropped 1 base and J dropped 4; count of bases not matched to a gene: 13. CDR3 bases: TGTGCCAGCAGTGAATGGTCTCTGGCGGGAGGTATCGCAGATACGCAGTATTTT. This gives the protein CASSEWSLAGGIADTQYF.

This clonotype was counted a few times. The CDR3 reads CSASGPTSSLYNEQFF. CDR3 nucleotides: TGCAGTGCTAGTGGGCCGACTAGCTCTCTATACAATGAGCAGTTCTTC. J is TRBJ2-1 and V is TRBV20-1, with TRBD2 identical over 7 bases. This CDR3 comprises 16 residues. The junction had 12 bases not matched to a gene; V was cut back by 3 bases and J by 4 bases. The V gene's germline CDR1 is DFQATT and CDR2 SNEGSKA (reference sequence).

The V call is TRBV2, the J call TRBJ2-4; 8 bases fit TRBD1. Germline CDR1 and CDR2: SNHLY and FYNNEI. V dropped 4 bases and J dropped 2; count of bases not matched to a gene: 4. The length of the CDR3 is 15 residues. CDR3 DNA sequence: TGTGCCAGCAGTGGGACAGGGTGGACCAAAAACATTCAGTACTTC. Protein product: CASSGTGWTKNIQYF.

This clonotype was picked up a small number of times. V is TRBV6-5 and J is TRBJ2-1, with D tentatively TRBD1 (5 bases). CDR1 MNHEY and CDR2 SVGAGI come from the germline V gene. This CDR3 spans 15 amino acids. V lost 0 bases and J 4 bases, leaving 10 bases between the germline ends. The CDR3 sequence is CASSYSGRLYNEQFF. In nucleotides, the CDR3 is TGTGCCAGCAGTTACTCGGGGCGGCTGTACAATGAGCAGTTCTTC.

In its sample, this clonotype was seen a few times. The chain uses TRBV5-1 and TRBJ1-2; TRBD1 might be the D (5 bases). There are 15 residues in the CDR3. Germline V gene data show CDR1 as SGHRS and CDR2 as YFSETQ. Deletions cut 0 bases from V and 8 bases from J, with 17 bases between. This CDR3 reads CASSLATQEPNGYTF. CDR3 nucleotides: TGCGCCAGCAGCTTGGCAACACAGGAACCCAACGGCTACACCTTC. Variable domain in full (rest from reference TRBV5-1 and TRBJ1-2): KAGVTQTPRYLIKTRGQQVTLSCSPISGHRSVSWYQQTPGQGLQFLFEYFSETQRNKGNFPGRFSGRQFSNSRSEMNVSTLELGDSALYLCASSLATQEPNGYTFGSGTRLTVV.

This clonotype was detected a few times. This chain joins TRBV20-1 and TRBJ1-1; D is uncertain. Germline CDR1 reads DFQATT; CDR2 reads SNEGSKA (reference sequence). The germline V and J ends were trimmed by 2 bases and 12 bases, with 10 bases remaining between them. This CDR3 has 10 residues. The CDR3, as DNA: TGCAGTGCTAGAAGGCAGTTAACTTTCTTT. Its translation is CSARRQLTFF.

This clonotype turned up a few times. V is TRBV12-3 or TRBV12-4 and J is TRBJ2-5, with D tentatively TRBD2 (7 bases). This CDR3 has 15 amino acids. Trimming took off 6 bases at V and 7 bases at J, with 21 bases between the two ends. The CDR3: CASSLQGGAQGTQYF. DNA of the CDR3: TGTGCCAGCAGCCTCCAAGGGGGGGCCCAGGGGACCCAGTACTTC.

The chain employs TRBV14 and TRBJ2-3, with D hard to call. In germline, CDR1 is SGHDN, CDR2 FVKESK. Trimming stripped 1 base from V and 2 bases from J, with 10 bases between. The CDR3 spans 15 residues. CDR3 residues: CASSQGSVYTDTQYF. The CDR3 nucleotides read TGTGCCAGCAGCCAAGGGTCCGTATACACAGATACGCAGTATTTT.

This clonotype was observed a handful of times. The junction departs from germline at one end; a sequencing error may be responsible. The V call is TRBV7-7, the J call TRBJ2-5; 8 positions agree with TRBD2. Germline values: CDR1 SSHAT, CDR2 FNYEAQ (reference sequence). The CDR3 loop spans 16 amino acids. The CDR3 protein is CASSLSGGGSGETQYF. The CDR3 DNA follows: TGTGCTAGCAGCTTAAGTGGCGGGGGGTCAGGAGAGACCCAGTACTTC.

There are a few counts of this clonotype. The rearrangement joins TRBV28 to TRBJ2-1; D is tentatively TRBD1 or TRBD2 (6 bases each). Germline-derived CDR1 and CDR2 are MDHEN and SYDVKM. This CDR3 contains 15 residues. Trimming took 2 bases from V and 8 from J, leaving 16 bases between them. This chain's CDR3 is CASSLGGGELDEQFF. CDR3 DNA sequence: TGTGCCAGCAGTTTAGGGGGCGGGGAGCTCGATGAGCAGTTCTTC.